In its sample, the clone carrying this T cell receptor beta chain was seen a few times. Its target is unknown. Per-sample yields of isolated PBMCs were at least 6 million. This specimen belongs to a study of blood T cells in healthy people across ages. Using a J-beta primer mix together with a sample-barcoded 5' primer, a second PCR was run for roughly 6 to 11 cycles. Each TCR beta cDNA got a 12-nucleotide random molecular identifier. One entry per CDR3 protein results from TCRdb running MiXCR on the 5' RACE reads. The sample comprises 1,500,000 or so distinct CDR3 sequences, roughly 59% of which are singletons, and roughly 7% rests with the top ten. Regarding the study as a whole: Whereas aged donors had fewer naive CD4+ cells, long-lived donors had more of them and higher diversity.

This CDR3 comprises 14 residues. Trimming cost V 0 bases and J 3 bases, with 9 bases left between them. Germline assignment: CDR1 SGDLS and CDR2 YYNGEE. The TCR originated in a man between 18 and 35 years old in good health. This chain joins TRBV9 and TRBJ2-5; perhaps TRBD1 as D (5 bases). The sample taken for sequencing was blood. DNA for the CDR3: TGTGCCAGCAGCGTAGCGGCCAGGGAAGAGACCCAGTACTTC. The encoded protein is CASSVAAREETQYF.